Detailed here is one T cell receptor (beta chain). These data come from a study of control samples from healthy donors and cancer patients. Trimming pared 7 bases from V and 13 bases from J, leaving 16 bases between. Germline CDR1 KGHDR, CDR2 SFDVKD. This CDR3 is built from 13 residues. Using immunoSEQ multiplex PCR, the repertoire was profiled, and TCRdb retains in-frame clones only, with some absent. Counted here are 150,000 or so clones, roughly 92% occurring once; the ten biggest clones make up about 12%. The chain has TRBV24-1 and TRBJ1-6, with D possibly being TRBD1 (5 bases). Sequencing was performed on blood. The sequence came from a man aged 35 to 55 in good health. The CDR3 loop is CATSKDGTGPLHF. The CDR3 DNA sequence: TGTGCCACCAGCAAGGACGGGACGGGGCCCCTCCACTTT.